Listed below are T cell receptor beta chains from one sample, sequenced in a study of T cells in Graves' hyperthyroidism and ophthalmopathy. TCRdb itself ran the multiplex PCR reads through MiXCR, one entry per CDR3 protein. Here the sample spans around 490,000 distinct CDR3 sequences, about 20% being singletons. Input material: blood. These receptors were obtained from a man aged 40-50 years with Graves' ophthalmopathy. The CDR3 runs from the conserved cysteine through the conserved F or W. D genes are given only for firm matches. Clone size is not always given. Where it is, it says once, few, many or a class for expanded clones.

clone size: many
D gene: .
V gene: TRBV18
J gene: TRBJ2-4
CDR3 DNA: TGTGCCAGCTTTCACAGGGAGGTAGCCAAAAACATTCAGTACTTC
CDR3 protein: CASFHREVAKNIQYF

clone size: many
D gene: .
V gene: TRBV11-3
J gene: TRBJ2-3
CDR3 DNA: TGTGCCAGCAGCTTAGAGGGCCTGAGGGATACGCAGTATTTT
CDR3 protein: CASSLEGLRDTQYF

clone size: few
D gene: .
V gene: TRBV6-2/TRBV6-3
J gene: TRBJ2-3
CDR3 DNA: TGTGCCAGCAGTTACTCGCCAGGGGCCACAGATACGCAGTATTTT
CDR3 protein: CASSYSPGATDTQYF

clone size: .
D gene: .
V gene: TRBV5-6
J gene: TRBJ1-2
CDR3 DNA: TGTGCCAGCAGCCTGTCACTCAGGAGGTATGGCTACACCTTC
CDR3 protein: CASSLSLRRYGYTF

clone size: few
D gene: .
V gene: TRBV4-3
J gene: TRBJ2-1
CDR3 DNA: TGCGCCAGCAGCCAAGGTAACAAATACAATGAGCAGTTCTTC
CDR3 protein: CASSQGNKYNEQFF

clone size: many
D gene: .
V gene: TRBV6-6
J gene: TRBJ2-1
CDR3 DNA: TGTGCCAGCAGTTACTCGATGATGCGGAACAATGAGCAGTTCTTC
CDR3 protein: CASSYSMMRNNEQFF

clone size: .
D gene: .
V gene: TRBV6-1
J gene: TRBJ1-1
CDR3 DNA: TGTGCCAGCTCTATAGATGGGTCCACTGAAGCTTTCTTT
CDR3 protein: CASSIDGSTEAFF

clone size: many
D gene: TRBD2
V gene: TRBV7-2
J gene: TRBJ2-1
CDR3 DNA: TGTGCCAGCAGCTTACGGTTAGCGGGAGGCCACAATGAGCAGTTCTTC
CDR3 protein: CASSLRLAGGHNEQFF

clone size: .
D gene: .
V gene: TRBV7-8
J gene: TRBJ2-2
CDR3 DNA: TGTGCCAGCACCCTTCGGGCCTCCTTGGGCACCGGGGAGCTGTTTTTT
CDR3 protein: CASTLRASLGTGELFF

clone size: few
D gene: .
V gene: TRBV5-1
J gene: TRBJ1-4
CDR3 DNA: TGCGCCAGCGCTGAAGGTGCAAGGAATAATGAAAAACTGTTTTTT
CDR3 protein: CASAEGARNNEKLFF

clone size: many
D gene: TRBD2
V gene: TRBV20-1
J gene: TRBJ2-7
CDR3 DNA: TGCAGTGCTAGACCTAAAAGCGGGAGATCCCCCTCCTACGAGCAGTACTTC
CDR3 protein: CSARPKSGRSPSYEQYF

clone size: few
D gene: .
V gene: TRBV18
J gene: TRBJ2-7
CDR3 DNA: TGTGCCAGCTCACCACCGTTCCAGGGCCCTCTGGACGAGCAGTACTTC
CDR3 protein: CASSPPFQGPLDEQYF

clone size: .
D gene: .
V gene: TRBV27
J gene: TRBJ2-5
CDR3 DNA: TGTGCCAGCAGTTTAGCGGCCTTTCTCGGGACCCAGTACTTC
CDR3 protein: CASSLAAFLGTQYF

clone size: many
D gene: .
V gene: TRBV6-1
J gene: TRBJ1-5
CDR3 DNA: TGTGCCAGCAGTGACGGGACTGTGAGTCAGCCCCAGCATTTT
CDR3 protein: CASSDGTVSQPQHF

clone size: few
D gene: TRBD1
V gene: TRBV10-2
J gene: TRBJ1-2
CDR3 DNA: TGCGCCAGCAGTGAGTTATCAGGGGGTGGCTACACCTTC
CDR3 protein: CASSELSGGGYTF

clone size: .
D gene: .
V gene: TRBV4-3
J gene: TRBJ2-5
CDR3 DNA: TGCGCCAGCAGCCAAACGCCCCCCCGGGTAGAGACCCAGTACTTC
CDR3 protein: CASSQTPPRVETQYF

clone size: few
D gene: .
V gene: TRBV6-2/TRBV6-3
J gene: TRBJ1-5
CDR3 DNA: TGTGCCAGCAGTTACCCCTATCAGCCCCAGCATTTT
CDR3 protein: CASSYPYQPQHF

clone size: once
D gene: .
V gene: TRBV19
J gene: TRBJ2-7
CDR3 DNA: TGTGCCAGTATGAGGACTTACACCTCCTACGAGCAGTACTTC
CDR3 protein: CASMRTYTSYEQYF

clone size: .
D gene: TRBD2
V gene: TRBV7-9
J gene: TRBJ2-3
CDR3 DNA: TGTGCCAGCAGCCTGGGACTAGCGAGATCATCAGATACGCAGTATTTT
CDR3 protein: CASSLGLARSSDTQYF

clone size: many
D gene: .
V gene: TRBV7-3
J gene: TRBJ2-7
CDR3 DNA: TGTGCCAGCAGCCCGACGGGGGCGGACTCCTACGAGCAGTACTTC
CDR3 protein: CASSPTGADSYEQYF

clone size: many
D gene: TRBD1
V gene: TRBV2
J gene: TRBJ2-7
CDR3 DNA: TGTGCCAGCGGTCGGGACAGGACCTACGAGCAGTACTTC
CDR3 protein: CASGRDRTYEQYF

clone size: few
D gene: .
V gene: TRBV7-9
J gene: TRBJ2-2
CDR3 DNA: TGTGCCAGCAGCTTATTTGTTGGTGGGAAGAACACCGGGGAGCTGTTTTTT
CDR3 protein: CASSLFVGGKNTGELFF

clone size: few
D gene: .
V gene: TRBV7-9
J gene: TRBJ2-7
CDR3 DNA: TGTGCCAGCAGCTTTGTGGGGGCTGACGAGCAGTACTTC
CDR3 protein: CASSFVGADEQYF

clone size: few
D gene: TRBD1
V gene: TRBV18
J gene: TRBJ2-1
CDR3 DNA: TGTGCCAGCTCACTTGAAAGGGCAGGGGGCTACAATGAGCAGTTCTTC
CDR3 protein: CASSLERAGGYNEQFF

clone size: few
D gene: TRBD2
V gene: TRBV12-3/TRBV12-4
J gene: TRBJ2-3
CDR3 DNA: TGTGCCAGCAGCCACAGCGGGGGGGCCAAAGATACGCAGTATTTT
CDR3 protein: CASSHSGGAKDTQYF

clone size: .
D gene: .
V gene: TRBV15
J gene: TRBJ1-2
CDR3 DNA: TGTGCCACCAGCTACGACAGGCGGCTTAACTATGGCTACACCTTC
CDR3 protein: CATSYDRRLNYGYTF

clone size: few
D gene: TRBD2
V gene: TRBV30
J gene: TRBJ2-1
CDR3 DNA: TGTGCCTGGAGTCCGGCCGGGACTAGGTTCTTAAATGAGCAGTTCTTC
CDR3 protein: CAWSPAGTRFLNEQFF

clone size: many
D gene: .
V gene: TRBV7-9
J gene: TRBJ1-2
CDR3 DNA: TGTGCCAGCAGCTTAGTCCCTAGCTCTAACTATGGCTACACCTTC
CDR3 protein: CASSLVPSSNYGYTF

clone size: few
D gene: TRBD1
V gene: TRBV5-1
J gene: TRBJ1-2
CDR3 DNA: TGCGCCAGCAGCTTCCGGGACAGGCAAGGCTACACCTTC
CDR3 protein: CASSFRDRQGYTF

clone size: .
D gene: .
V gene: TRBV3-1
J gene: TRBJ1-6
CDR3 DNA: TGTGCCAGCACCACGGGAAGGACACCACCCCTCCACTTT
CDR3 protein: CASTTGRTPPLHF

clone size: many
D gene: TRBD1
V gene: TRBV2
J gene: TRBJ1-5
CDR3 DNA: TGTGCCAGCAATGAAGTTGGACAGGGTATCCAGCCCCAGCATTTT
CDR3 protein: CASNEVGQGIQPQHF

clone size: many
D gene: .
V gene: TRBV7-2
J gene: TRBJ2-5
CDR3 DNA: TGTGCCAGCACCGGAGGGACTTATCCTCTAACCCAGTACTTC
CDR3 protein: CASTGGTYPLTQYF

clone size: many
D gene: .
V gene: TRBV28
J gene: TRBJ2-4
CDR3 DNA: TGTGCCAGCCGAGGAGGGCCAGCCAAAAACATTCAGTACTTC
CDR3 protein: CASRGGPAKNIQYF